This passage covers 5 T cell receptor beta chains from one sample sequenced in a study of blood T cell repertoires in COVID-19. Generated by immunoSEQ multiplex PCR, the TCRdb table keeps only in-frame clones and is missing some. The table shows approximately 46,000 clones, with 82% occurring only once. The sequenced material came from peripheral blood. The receptors derive from a woman between 55 and 75 years old with acute or convalescent COVID-19.

V usage is TRBV2 and J usage is TRBJ1-2, with TRBD1 as a possible D gene (6 bases). Trimming stripped 6 bases from V and 8 bases from J, with 16 bases between. The CDR3 loop spans 13 amino acids. The germline V gene has CDR1 SNHLY and CDR2 FYNNEI. The CDR3 loop is CASRAQGRYGYTF. DNA for the CDR3: TGTGCCAGCAGGGCACAGGGCCGATACGGCTACACCTTC.

The rearrangement uses TRBV4-2 and TRBJ2-6; 12 nucleotides agree with TRBD2. The CDR3 is made up of 18 amino acids. Germline loops: CDR1 LGHNA, CDR2 YNFKEQ. With V trimmed by 4 bases and J by 0 bases, 4 bases remained unmatched. CDR3 DNA: TGTGCCAGCAGCCCGCTAGCGGGAGGGGGCTCTGGGGCCAACGTCCTGACTTTC. As protein: CASSPLAGGGSGANVLTF.

The chain couples TRBV7-9 to TRBJ2-5; no definite D call. The CDR3 has 13 residues. Trimming pared 3 bases from V and 1 base from J, leaving 6 bases between. Germline V CDR1 and CDR2: SEHNR, FQNEAQ (reference sequence). As DNA, the CDR3 is TGTGCCAGCAGCTTGTCTGTCCAAGAGACCCAGTACTTC. Its translation is CASSLSVQETQYF. The whole variable domain, filled in from reference TRBV7-9 and TRBJ2-5, reads DTGVSQNPRHKITKRGQNVTFRCDPISEHNRLYWYRQTLGQGPEFLTYFQNEAQLEKSRLLSDRFSAERPKGSFSTLEIQRTEQGDSAMYLCASSLSVQETQYFGPGTRLLVL.

The rearrangement uses TRBV6-5 and TRBJ2-2, with D tentatively TRBD2 (5 bases). There are 15 residues in the CDR3. Trimming cost V 1 base and J 9 bases, with 15 bases left between them. The germline V gene has CDR1 MNHEY and CDR2 SVGAGI. The DNA for the CDR3 is TGTGCCAGCAGTTACTGGACTGGCCCACCCCGGGAGCTGTTTTTT. It translates to CASSYWTGPPRELFF.

CDR3 DNA sequence: TGTGCCAGCAGCTACGCGGGTCGGGTGATGAACACTGAAGCTTTCTTT. Its protein product is CASSYAGRVMNTEAFF. J is TRBJ1-1 and V is TRBV7-2; unclear D gene. Germline V gives CDR1 SGHTA, CDR2 FQGNSA. The CDR3 sequence is 16 residues long. Trimming removed 4 bases at V and 0 bases at J, with 15 bases between.